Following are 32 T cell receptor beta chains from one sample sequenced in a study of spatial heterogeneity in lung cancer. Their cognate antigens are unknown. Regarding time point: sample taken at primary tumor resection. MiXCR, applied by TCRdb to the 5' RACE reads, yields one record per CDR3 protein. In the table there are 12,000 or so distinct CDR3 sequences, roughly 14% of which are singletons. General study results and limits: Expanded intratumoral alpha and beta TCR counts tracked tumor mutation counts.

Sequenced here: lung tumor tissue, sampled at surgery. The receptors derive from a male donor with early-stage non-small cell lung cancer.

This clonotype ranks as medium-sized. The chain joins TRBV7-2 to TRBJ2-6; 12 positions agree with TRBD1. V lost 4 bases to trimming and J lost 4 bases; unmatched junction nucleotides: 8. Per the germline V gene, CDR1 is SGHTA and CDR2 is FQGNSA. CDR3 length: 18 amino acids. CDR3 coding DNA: TGTGCCAGCAGCTCCCCGGGACAGGGGGCGGAAGGGGCCAACGTCCTGACTTTC. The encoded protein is CASSSPGQGAEGANVLTF.

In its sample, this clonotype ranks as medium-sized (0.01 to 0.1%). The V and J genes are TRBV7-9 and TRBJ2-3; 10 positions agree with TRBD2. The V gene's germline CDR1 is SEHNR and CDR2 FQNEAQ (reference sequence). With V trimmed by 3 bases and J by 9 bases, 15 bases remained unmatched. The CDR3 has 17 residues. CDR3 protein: CASSFSRLAGVGGTQYF. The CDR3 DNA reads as TGTGCCAGCAGCTTCAGCCGACTAGCGGGTGTCGGAGGGACGCAGTATTTT.

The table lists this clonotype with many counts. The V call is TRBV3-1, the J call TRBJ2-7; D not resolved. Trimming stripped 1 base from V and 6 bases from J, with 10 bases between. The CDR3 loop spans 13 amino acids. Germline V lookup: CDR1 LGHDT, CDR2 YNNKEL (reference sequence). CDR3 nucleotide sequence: TGTGCCAGCAGCCAAGCGGCAGACACCGAGCAGTACTTC. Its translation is CASSQAADTEQYF.

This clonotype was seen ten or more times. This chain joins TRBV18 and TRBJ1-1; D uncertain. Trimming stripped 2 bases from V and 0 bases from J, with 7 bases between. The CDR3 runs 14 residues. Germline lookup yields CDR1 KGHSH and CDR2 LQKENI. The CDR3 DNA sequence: TGTGCCAGCTCACCAGCGACAATGAACACTGAAGCTTTCTTT. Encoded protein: CASSPATMNTEAFF. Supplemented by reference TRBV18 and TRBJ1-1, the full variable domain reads NAGVMQNPRHLVRRRGQEARLRCSPMKGHSHVYWYRQLPEEGLKFMVYLQKENIIDESGMPKERFSAEFPKEGPSILRIQQVVRGDSAAYFCASSPATMNTEAFFGQGTRLTVV.

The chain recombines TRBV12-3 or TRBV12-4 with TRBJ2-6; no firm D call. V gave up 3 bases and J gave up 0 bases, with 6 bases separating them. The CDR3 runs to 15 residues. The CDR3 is CASSFRSSGANVLTF. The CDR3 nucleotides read TGTGCCAGCAGTTTTCGAAGCTCTGGGGCCAACGTCCTGACTTTC.

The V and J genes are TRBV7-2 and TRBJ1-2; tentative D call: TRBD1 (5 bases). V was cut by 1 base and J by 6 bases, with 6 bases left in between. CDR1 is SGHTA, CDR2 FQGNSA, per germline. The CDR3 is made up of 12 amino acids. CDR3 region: CASSLVRDGYTF. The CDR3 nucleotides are TGTGCCAGCAGCTTAGTCAGGGATGGCTACACCTTC.

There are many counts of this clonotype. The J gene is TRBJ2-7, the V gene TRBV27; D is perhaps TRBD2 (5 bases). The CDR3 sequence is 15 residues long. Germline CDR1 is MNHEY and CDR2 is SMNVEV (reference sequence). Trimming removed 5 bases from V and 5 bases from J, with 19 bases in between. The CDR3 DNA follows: TGTGCCAGCAGTCCCCGACCCACGGGATACGACGAGCAGTACTTC. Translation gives CASSPRPTGYDEQYF.

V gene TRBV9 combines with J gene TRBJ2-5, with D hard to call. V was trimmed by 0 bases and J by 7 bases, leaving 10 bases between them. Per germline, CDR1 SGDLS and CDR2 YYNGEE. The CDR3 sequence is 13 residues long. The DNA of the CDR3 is TGTGCCAGCAGCGTAGCTGTGGGGTTGACCCAGTACTTC. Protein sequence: CASSVAVGLTQYF.

The CDR3 nucleotides are TGCAGTGCCAATCCCGTAGCGGCCCCCACAGATACGCAGTATTTT. Translation: CSANPVAAPTDTQYF. The chain uses TRBV20-1 and TRBJ2-3; possibly TRBD2 for D (6 bases). Germline V lookup: CDR1 DFQATT, CDR2 SNEGSKA (reference sequence). The CDR3 is made up of 15 amino acids. Trimming took 6 bases from V and 2 from J, leaving 18 bases between them.

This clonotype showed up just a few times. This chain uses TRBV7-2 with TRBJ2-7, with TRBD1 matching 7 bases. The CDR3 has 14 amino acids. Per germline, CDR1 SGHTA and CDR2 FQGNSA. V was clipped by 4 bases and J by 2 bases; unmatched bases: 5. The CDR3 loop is CASSSRDSTYEQYF. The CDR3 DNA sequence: TGTGCCAGCAGCTCCCGGGACAGCACCTACGAGCAGTACTTC.

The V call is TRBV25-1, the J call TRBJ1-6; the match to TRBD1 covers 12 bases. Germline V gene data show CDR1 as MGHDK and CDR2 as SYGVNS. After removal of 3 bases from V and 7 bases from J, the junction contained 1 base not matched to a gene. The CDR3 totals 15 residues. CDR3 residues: CASSEGQGANSPLHF. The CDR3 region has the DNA TGTGCCAGCAGTGAGGGACAGGGGGCAAATTCACCCCTCCACTTT.

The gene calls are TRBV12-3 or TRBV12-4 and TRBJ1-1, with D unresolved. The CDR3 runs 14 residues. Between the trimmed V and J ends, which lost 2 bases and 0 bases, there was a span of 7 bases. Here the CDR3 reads CASSLLRMNTEAFF. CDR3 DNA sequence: TGTGCCAGCAGTTTACTAAGAATGAACACTGAAGCTTTCTTT.

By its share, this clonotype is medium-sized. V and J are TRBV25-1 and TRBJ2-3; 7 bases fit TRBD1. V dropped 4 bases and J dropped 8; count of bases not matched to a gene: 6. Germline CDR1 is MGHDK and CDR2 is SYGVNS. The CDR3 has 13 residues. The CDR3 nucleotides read TGTGCCAGCAGTGGGACAGGTCGTGCTACGCAGTATTTT. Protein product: CASSGTGRATQYF.

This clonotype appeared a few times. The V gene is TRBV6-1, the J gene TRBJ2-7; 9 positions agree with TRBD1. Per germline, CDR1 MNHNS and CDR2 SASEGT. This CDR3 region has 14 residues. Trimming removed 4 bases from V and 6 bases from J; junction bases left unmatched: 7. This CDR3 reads CASSARDRVTEQYF. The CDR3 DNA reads TGTGCCAGCAGTGCCCGGGACAGGGTGACCGAGCAGTACTTC.

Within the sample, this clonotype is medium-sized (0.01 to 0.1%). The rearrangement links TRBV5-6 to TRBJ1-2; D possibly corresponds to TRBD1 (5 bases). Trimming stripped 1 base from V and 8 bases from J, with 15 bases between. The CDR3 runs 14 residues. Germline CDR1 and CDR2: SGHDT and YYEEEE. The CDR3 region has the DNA TGTGCCAGCAGCTTGAGAGGGGCAGGGTCGGGCTACACCTTC. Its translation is CASSLRGAGSGYTF.

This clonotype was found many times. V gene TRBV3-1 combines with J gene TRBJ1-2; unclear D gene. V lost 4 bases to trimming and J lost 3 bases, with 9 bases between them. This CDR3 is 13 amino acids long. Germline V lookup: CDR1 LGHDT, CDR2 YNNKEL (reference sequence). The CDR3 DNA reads TGTGCCAGCAGCCCCGGGGAGGACTATGGCTACACCTTC. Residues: CASSPGEDYGYTF.

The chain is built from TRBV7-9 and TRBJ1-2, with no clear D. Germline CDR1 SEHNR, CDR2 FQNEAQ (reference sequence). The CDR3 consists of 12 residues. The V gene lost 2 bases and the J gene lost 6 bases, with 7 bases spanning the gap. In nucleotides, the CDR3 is TGTGCCAGCAGCTTAAAAGCGCATGGCTACACCTTC. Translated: CASSLKAHGYTF. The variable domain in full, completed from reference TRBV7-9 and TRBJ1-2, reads DTGVSQNPRHKITKRGQNVTFRCDPISEHNRLYWYRQTLGQGPEFLTYFQNEAQLEKSRLLSDRFSAERPKGSFSTLEIQRTEQGDSAMYLCASSLKAHGYTFGSGTRLTVV.

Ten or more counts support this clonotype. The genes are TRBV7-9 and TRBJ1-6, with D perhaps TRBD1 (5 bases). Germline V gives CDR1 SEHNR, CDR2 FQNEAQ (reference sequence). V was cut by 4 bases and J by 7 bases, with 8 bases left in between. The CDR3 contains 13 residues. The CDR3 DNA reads TGTGCCAGCAGCTGGGGGGGAAATTCACCCCTCCACTTT. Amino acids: CASSWGGNSPLHF.

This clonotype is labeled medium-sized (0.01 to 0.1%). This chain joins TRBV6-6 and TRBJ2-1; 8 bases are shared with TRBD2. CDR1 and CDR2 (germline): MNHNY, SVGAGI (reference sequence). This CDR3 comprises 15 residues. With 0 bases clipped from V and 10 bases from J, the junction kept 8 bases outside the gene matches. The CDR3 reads CASSYSETSAGEQFF. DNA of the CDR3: TGTGCCAGCAGTTACTCGGAGACTAGCGCAGGGGAGCAGTTCTTC.

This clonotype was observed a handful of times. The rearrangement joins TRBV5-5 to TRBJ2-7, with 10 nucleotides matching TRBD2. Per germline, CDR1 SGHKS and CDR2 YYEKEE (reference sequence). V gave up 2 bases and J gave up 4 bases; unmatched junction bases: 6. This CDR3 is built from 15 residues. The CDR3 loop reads CASSFRLAGAYEQYF. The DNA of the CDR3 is TGTGCCAGCAGCTTTCGGCTAGCGGGAGCTTACGAGCAGTACTTC.

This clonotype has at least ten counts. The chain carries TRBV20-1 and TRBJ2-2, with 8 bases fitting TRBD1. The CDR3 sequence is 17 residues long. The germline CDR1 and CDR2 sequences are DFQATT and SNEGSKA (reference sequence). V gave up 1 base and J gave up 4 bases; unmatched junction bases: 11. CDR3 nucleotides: TGCAGTGCTAGAGCTATATCGGGACAGGACACCACCGGGGAGCTGTTTTTT. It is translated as CSARAISGQDTTGELFF.

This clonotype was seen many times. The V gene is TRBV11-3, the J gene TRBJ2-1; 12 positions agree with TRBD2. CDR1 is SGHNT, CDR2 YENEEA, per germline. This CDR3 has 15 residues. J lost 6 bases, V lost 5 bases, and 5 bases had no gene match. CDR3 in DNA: TGTGCCAGCAGCCTACTAGCGGGAGGTTTCAATGAGCAGTTCTTC. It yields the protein CASSLLAGGFNEQFF.

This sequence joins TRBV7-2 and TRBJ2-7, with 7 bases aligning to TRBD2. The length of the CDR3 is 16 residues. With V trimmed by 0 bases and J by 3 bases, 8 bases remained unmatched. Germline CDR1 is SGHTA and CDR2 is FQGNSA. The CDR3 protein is CASSLAPGGGFYEQYF. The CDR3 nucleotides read TGTGCCAGCAGCTTAGCGCCCGGCGGGGGATTCTACGAGCAGTACTTC.

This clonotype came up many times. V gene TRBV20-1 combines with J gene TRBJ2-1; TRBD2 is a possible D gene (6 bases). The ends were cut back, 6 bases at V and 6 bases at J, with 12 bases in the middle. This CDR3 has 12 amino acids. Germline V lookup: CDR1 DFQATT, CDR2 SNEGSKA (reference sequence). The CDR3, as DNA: TGCAGTGCCGGGGGACTTATCAATGAGCAGTTCTTC. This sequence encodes CSAGGLINEQFF.

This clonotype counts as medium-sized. The CDR3 loop reads CASSYDRKGQPQHF. For the CDR3, the DNA is TGTGCCAGCAGTTACGACCGTAAGGGACAGCCCCAGCATTTT. V and J are TRBV6-6 and TRBJ1-5; D uncertain. Germline V gene sequence: CDR1 MNHNY, CDR2 SVGAGI (reference sequence). V was trimmed by 2 bases and J by 7 bases, leaving 12 bases between them. The CDR3 runs to 14 residues.

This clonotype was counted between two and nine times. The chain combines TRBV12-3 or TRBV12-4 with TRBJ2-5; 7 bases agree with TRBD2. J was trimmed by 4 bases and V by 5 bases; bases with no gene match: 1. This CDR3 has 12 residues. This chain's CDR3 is CASSASGETQYF. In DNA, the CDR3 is TGTGCCAGCAGTGCTAGCGGAGAGACCCAGTACTTC.

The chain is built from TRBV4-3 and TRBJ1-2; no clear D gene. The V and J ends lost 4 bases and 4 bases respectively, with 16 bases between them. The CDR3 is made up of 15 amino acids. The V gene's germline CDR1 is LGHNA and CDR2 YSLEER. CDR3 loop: CASSRESGVLYGYTF. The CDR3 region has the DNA TGCGCCAGCAGCCGAGAATCTGGTGTACTCTATGGCTACACCTTC.

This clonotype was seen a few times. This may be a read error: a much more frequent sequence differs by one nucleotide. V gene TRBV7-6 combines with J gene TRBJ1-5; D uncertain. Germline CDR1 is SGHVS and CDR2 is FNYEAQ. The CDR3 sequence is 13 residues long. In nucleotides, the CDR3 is TGTGCCAGCAGCTTATCCTTTAATCAGCCCCGGCATTTT. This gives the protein CASSLSFNQPRHF. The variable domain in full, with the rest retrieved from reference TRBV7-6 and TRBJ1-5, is GAGVSQSPRYKVTKRGQDVALRCDPISGHVSLYWYRQALGQGPEFLTYFNYEAQQDKSGLPNDRFSAERPEGSISTLTIQRTEQRDSAMYRCASSLSFNQPRHFGDGTRLSIL.

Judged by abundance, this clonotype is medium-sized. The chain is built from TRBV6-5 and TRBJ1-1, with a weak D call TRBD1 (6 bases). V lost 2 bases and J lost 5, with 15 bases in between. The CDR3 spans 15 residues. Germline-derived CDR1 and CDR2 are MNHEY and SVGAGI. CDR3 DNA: TGTGCCAGCAGTTACGGGAGGGGGTTCCGGACTGAAGCTTTCTTT. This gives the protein CASSYGRGFRTEAFF.

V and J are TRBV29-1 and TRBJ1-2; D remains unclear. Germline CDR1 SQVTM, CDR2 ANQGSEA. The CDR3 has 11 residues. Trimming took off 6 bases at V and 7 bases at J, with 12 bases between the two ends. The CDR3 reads CSVDQALGYTF. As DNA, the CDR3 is TGCAGCGTGGACCAGGCGCTTGGCTACACCTTC. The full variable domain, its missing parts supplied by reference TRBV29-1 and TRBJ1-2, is SAVISQKPSRDICQRGTSLTIQCQVDSQVTMMFWYRQQPGQSLTLIATANQGSEATYESGFVIDKFPISRPNLTFSTLTVSNMSPEDSSIYLCSVDQALGYTFGSGTRLTVV.

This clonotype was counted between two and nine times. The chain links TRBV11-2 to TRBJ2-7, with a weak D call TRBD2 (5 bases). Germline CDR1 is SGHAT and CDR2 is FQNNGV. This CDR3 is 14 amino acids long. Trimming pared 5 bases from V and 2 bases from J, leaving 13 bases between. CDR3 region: CASSPGLDTYEQYF. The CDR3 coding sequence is TGTGCCAGCAGCCCCGGACTGGATACCTACGAGCAGTACTTC.

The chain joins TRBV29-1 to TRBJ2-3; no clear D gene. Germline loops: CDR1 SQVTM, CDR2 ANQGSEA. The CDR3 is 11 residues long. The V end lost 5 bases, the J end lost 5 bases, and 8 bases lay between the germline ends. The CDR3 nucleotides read TGCAGCGTTCTCGAGCAAGATACGCAGTATTTT. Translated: CSVLEQDTQYF.